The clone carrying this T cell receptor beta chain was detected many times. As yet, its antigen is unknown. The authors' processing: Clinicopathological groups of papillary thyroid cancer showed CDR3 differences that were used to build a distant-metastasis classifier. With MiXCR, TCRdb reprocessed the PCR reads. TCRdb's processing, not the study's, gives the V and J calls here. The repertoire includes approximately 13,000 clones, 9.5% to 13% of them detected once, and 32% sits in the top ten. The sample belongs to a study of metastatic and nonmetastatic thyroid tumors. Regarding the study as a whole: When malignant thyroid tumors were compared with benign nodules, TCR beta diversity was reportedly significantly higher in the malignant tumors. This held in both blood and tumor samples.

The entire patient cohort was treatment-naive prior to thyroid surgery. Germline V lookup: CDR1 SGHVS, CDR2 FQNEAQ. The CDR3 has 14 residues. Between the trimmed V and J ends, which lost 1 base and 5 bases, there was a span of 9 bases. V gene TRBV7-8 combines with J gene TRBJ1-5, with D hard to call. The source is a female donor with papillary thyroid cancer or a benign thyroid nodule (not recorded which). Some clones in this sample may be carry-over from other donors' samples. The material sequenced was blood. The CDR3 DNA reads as TGTGCCAGCAGCTTAGAATTAGGTGATCAGCCCCAGCATTTT. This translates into CASSLELGDQPQHF.